Following are 29 T cell receptor beta chains from one sample sequenced in a study of shared T cell receptors in the human thymus (dated by TCRdb to the early 2020s). Libraries were made using the immunoSEQ multiplex PCR assay. TCRdb retrieved this table from immuneACCESS and kept in-frame rearrangements only. Not all clones are present; in checked studies, unresolved V genes account for under half, and no reason is known for the remainder. The sample table holds hundreds of thousands of clones, of which approximately 95% were seen once. The ten largest clones represent 0.02% of the sample. The sequenced sample consisted of thymocytes. The receptors here all came from a human donor.

This chain links TRBV4-1 with TRBJ2-7; maybe TRBD2 (5 bases). The CDR3 sequence is 15 residues long. Trimming shortened V by 0 bases and J by 3 bases, and 12 bases separated the two germline ends. Germline-derived CDR1 and CDR2 are MGHRA and YSYEKL. The CDR3 protein is CASSQDRASFYEQYF. Here the CDR3 DNA reads TGCGCCAGCAGCCAAGATCGGGCTAGCTTCTACGAGCAGTACTTC.

This clone occurred once. CDR3 coding DNA: TGCGCCAGCAGTTCTCAGTTCTACAATGAGCAGTTCTTC. This sequence encodes CASSSQFYNEQFF. The chain is built from TRBV10-1 and TRBJ2-1; D gene ambiguous. The CDR3 extends over 13 amino acids. The germline CDR1 and CDR2 sequences are WNHNN and SYGVQD (reference sequence). Between the trimmed V and J ends, which lost 5 bases and 3 bases, there was a span of 8 bases.

V is TRBV6-5 and J is TRBJ2-7, with 9 bases fitting TRBD1. V gave up 0 bases and J gave up 4 bases; unmatched junction bases: 4. This CDR3 comprises 15 residues. Germline V gene lookup returns CDR1 MNHEY and CDR2 SVGAGI. The CDR3 DNA reads TGTGCCAGCAGTTACTCGACAGGGGGGGGATACGAGCAGTACTTC. Translated, it gives CASSYSTGGGYEQYF.

With respect to this clone: Other DNA sequences in this sample translate to the same CDR3. V is TRBV28 and J is TRBJ1-1; TRBD1 agrees at 9 bases. The V gene's germline CDR1 is MDHEN and CDR2 SYDVKM. The CDR3 is 14 residues long. The ends lost 0 bases at V and 4 bases at J; junction bases unmatched: 0. Here the CDR3 reads CASSLWTGGTEAFF. The CDR3 DNA is TGTGCCAGCAGTTTATGGACAGGGGGCACTGAAGCTTTCTTT.

The chain carries TRBV7-8 and TRBJ1-2, with D uncertain. Germline values: CDR1 SGHVS, CDR2 FQNEAQ. The CDR3 is 13 amino acids. With 2 bases removed from V and 4 bases from J, the gap between germline ends came to 8 bases. The CDR3 DNA sequence: TGTGCCAGCAGCTTACGAGGGATCTATGGCTACACCTTC. It yields the protein CASSLRGIYGYTF.

The rearrangement joins TRBV27 to TRBJ2-1; 7 bases align to TRBD2. CDR1 and CDR2 from the germline V gene are MNHEY and SMNVEV (reference sequence). Trimming took 4 bases from V and 12 from J; bases not matched to a gene: 15. There are 15 residues in the CDR3. The CDR3 reads CASSSTRTSWEVQFF. DNA for the CDR3: TGTGCCAGCAGTTCTACGCGGACTAGTTGGGAGGTGCAGTTCTTC.

This chain connects TRBV5-6 to TRBJ1-5, with D possibly TRBD1 on 5 matching bases. Trimming stripped 0 bases from V and 9 bases from J, with 10 bases between. This CDR3 has 13 residues. The germline V gene encodes CDR1 SGHDT and CDR2 YYEEEE. CDR3 loop: CASSLEGDAPQHF. CDR3 nucleotide sequence: TGTGCCAGCAGCTTGGAAGGGGATGCGCCCCAGCATTTT. Based on the CDR3 plus reference TRBV5-6 and TRBJ1-5, the full variable domain is DAGVTQSPTHLIKTRGQQVTLRCSPKSGHDTVSWYQQALGQGPQFIFQYYEEEERQRGNFPDRFSGHQFPNYSSELNVNALLLGDSALYLCASSLEGDAPQHFGDGTRLSIL.

The genes are TRBV27 and TRBJ2-4, with 7 bases lining up with TRBD2. There are 13 residues in the CDR3. Germline V gene sequence: CDR1 MNHEY, CDR2 SMNVEV (reference sequence). V shed 3 bases, J shed 13 bases, and the junction held 9 bases outside the gene matches. CDR3 region: CASSFAFPGLQYF. CDR3 bases: TGTGCCAGCAGTTTCGCTTTCCCGGGACTACAGTACTTC.

V is TRBV30 and J is TRBJ1-2; the D is unclear. The CDR3 contains 13 residues. The V gene's germline CDR1 is GTSNPN and CDR2 SVGIG (reference sequence). V gave up 0 bases and J gave up 4 bases, with 9 bases separating them. The CDR3 nucleotides read TGTGCCTGGAGTGTACCAGAATCCTATGGCTACACCTTC. Protein: CAWSVPESYGYTF.

The V and J genes are TRBV7-2 and TRBJ2-1; 9 bases agree with TRBD2. CDR3 length: 19 amino acids. Germline-derived CDR1 and CDR2 are SGHTA and FQGNSA. J lost 9 bases, V lost 4 bases, and 22 bases had no gene match. CDR3 coding DNA: TGTGCCAGCAGCTGTGGGTGGGAGCTGGCGGGAGGGCCAGGCTTTGAGCAGTTCTTC. It yields the protein CASSCGWELAGGPGFEQFF.

This chain uses TRBV25-1 with TRBJ1-1; D is possibly TRBD1 (6 bases). Per germline, CDR1 MGHDK and CDR2 SYGVNS. Trimming pared 1 base from V and 1 base from J, leaving 10 bases between. This CDR3 has 15 amino acids. The CDR3 nucleotides are TGTGCCAGCAGTGAATTAGGACAGCAGAACACTGAAGCTTTCTTT. Residues: CASSELGQQNTEAFF.

The rearrangement links TRBV28 to TRBJ1-3; 7 bases align to TRBD1. CDR3 size: 22 residues. The trim removed 6 bases at V and 0 bases at J, leaving 26 bases unmatched. The V gene's germline CDR1 is MDHEN and CDR2 SYDVKM. The CDR3 nucleotides read TGTGCCAGCAGGCTAGACGGGACAAGGATAAGAACAGGGGAAGACTCTGGAAACACCATATATTTT. Residues: CASRLDGTRIRTGEDSGNTIYF.

CDR3 DNA sequence: TGTGCCAGCAGTTTATTAGGGGCGGGAGTATCCTACAATGAGCAGTTCTTC. It yields the protein CASSLLGAGVSYNEQFF. V gene TRBV27 combines with J gene TRBJ2-1, with 7 bases lining up with TRBD2. V was clipped by 1 base and J by 1 base; unmatched bases: 7. Germline V gene lookup returns CDR1 MNHEY and CDR2 SMNVEV (reference sequence). The CDR3 contains 17 residues.

The chain has TRBV5-4 and TRBJ2-6; D tentatively fits TRBD1 or TRBD2 (5 bases each). This CDR3 is built from 17 residues. Per the germline V gene, CDR1 is SGHNT and CDR2 is YYREEE (reference sequence). The V end lost 7 bases, the J end lost 2 bases, and 19 bases lay between the germline ends. This CDR3 is CASFGTVMQTGANVLTF. CDR3 coding DNA: TGTGCCAGCTTTGGGACGGTGATGCAGACTGGGGCCAACGTCCTGACTTTC.

CDR3: CASSQDSAVANYGYTF. CDR3 nucleotide sequence: TGCGCCAGCAGCCAAGATTCGGCAGTAGCTAACTATGGCTACACCTTC. The chain combines TRBV4-3 with TRBJ1-2; D gene unclear. The germline V gene has CDR1 LGHNA and CDR2 YSLEER. The CDR3 covers 16 residues. V was pared by 0 bases and J by 0 bases, with 11 bases between.

The genes are TRBV29-1 and TRBJ2-1, with D unresolved. Germline CDR1 and CDR2: SQVTM and ANQGSEA. Trimming took off 3 bases at V and 4 bases at J, with 4 bases between the two ends. The CDR3 runs to 11 residues. Here the CDR3 reads CSVDGYNEQFF. The CDR3 coding sequence is TGCAGCGTTGACGGGTACAATGAGCAGTTCTTC.

The chain links TRBV21-1 to TRBJ2-2; TRBD2 is taken as the D call from the table, unchecked against the DNA. TRBV21-1 is termed a pseudogene. CDR3 length equals 19 residues. In DNA form, the CDR3 reads TGTGCCAGCAGCCCAAAGTGCGGGGAGACTAGCGGGAACGGCGGGGAGCTGTTTTTT. This codes for CASSPKCGETSGNGGELFF.

The V and J genes are TRBV7-9 and TRBJ2-7; 11 bases line up with TRBD1. V gave up 5 bases and J gave up 5 bases; unmatched junction bases: 14. The CDR3 length is 17 residues. Germline-derived CDR1 and CDR2 are SEHNR and FQNEAQ (reference sequence). CDR3 nucleotides: TGTGCCAGCAGCCCTGGCGCCGGACAGGGGGCCCTACACGAGCAGTACTTC. Encoded protein: CASSPGAGQGALHEQYF.

V and J are TRBV7-9 and TRBJ2-2; 9 bases are shared with TRBD1. Per the germline V gene, CDR1 is SEHNR and CDR2 is FQNEAQ (reference sequence). The CDR3 is made up of 16 amino acids. With 4 bases clipped from V and 1 base from J, the junction kept 4 bases outside the gene matches. CDR3 coding DNA: TGTGCCAGCAGCTCAGAGGACAGGGGGAACACCGGGGAGCTGTTTTTT. Protein sequence: CASSSEDRGNTGELFF. The full variable domain, rest sourced from reference TRBV7-9 and TRBJ2-2, is DTGVSQNPRHKITKRGQNVTFRCDPISEHNRLYWYRQTLGQGPEFLTYFQNEAQLEKSRLLSDRFSAERPKGSFSTLEIQRTEQGDSAMYLCASSSEDRGNTGELFFGEGSRLTVL.

The sample holds one count of this clone. The V call is TRBV25-1, the J call TRBJ2-7; TRBD2 aligns across 12 bases. V gave up 2 bases and J gave up 2 bases; unmatched junction bases: 1. CDR3 length: 15 residues. Germline V gene lookup returns CDR1 MGHDK and CDR2 SYGVNS. CDR3 region: CASSEASGRAYEQYF. The CDR3 DNA reads as TGTGCCAGCAGTGAAGCTAGCGGGAGGGCCTACGAGCAGTACTTC.

The chain is built from TRBV6-6 and TRBJ1-5; D unclear. Trimming left V 2 bases short and J 5 bases short, with 7 bases between. Germline CDR1 is MNHNY and CDR2 is SVGAGI (reference sequence). The CDR3 has 13 amino acids. For the CDR3, the DNA is TGTGCCAGCAGTTACCCCACCTATCAGCCCCAGCATTTT. Its translation is CASSYPTYQPQHF.

The chain is built from TRBV10-1 and TRBJ2-3; TRBD2 matches 8 bases. Germline trimming cut 4 bases from V and 3 bases from J; bases unmatched to any gene: 3. Germline V gene data show CDR1 as WNHNN and CDR2 as SYGVQD (reference sequence). This CDR3 spans 14 amino acids. CDR3 coding DNA: TGCGCCAGCAGTGGTGGCGGGAGGACAGATACGCAGTATTTT. Its protein product is CASSGGGRTDTQYF.

This clone was found once. V is TRBV7-6 and J is TRBJ1-3; tentatively, D is TRBD1 (6 bases). Germline assignment: CDR1 SGHVS and CDR2 FNYEAQ. The CDR3 is made up of 17 amino acids. The germline V and J ends were trimmed by 1 base and 6 bases, with 19 bases remaining between them. The CDR3 DNA is TGTGCCAGCAGCTTAGAACCCGGAGGGGGGATTGAAAACACCATATATTTT. Its translation: CASSLEPGGGIENTIYF.

Of note for this clone: An end of the junction does not agree with germline; a read error may underlie this. The V and J genes are TRBV28 and TRBJ1-2, with D hard to call. CDR1 and CDR2 from the germline V gene are MDHEN and SYDVKM. This CDR3 comprises 14 residues. The CDR3 DNA reads TGTGCCAGCAGTCTGACCCGGCCAGGCCGGAAGTATCCCTTC. Encoded protein: CASSLTRPGRKYPF.

The CDR3 bases are TGTGCCAGCACCGAAAAGGCCTACACTGAAGCTTTCTTT. This codes for CASTEKAYTEAFF. The rearrangement joins TRBV6-5 to TRBJ1-1; the D is unclear. The CDR3 loop spans 13 amino acids. The V and J ends lost 7 bases and 3 bases respectively, with 12 bases between them. CDR1 is MNHEY, CDR2 SVGAGI, per germline.

This chain uses TRBV19 with TRBJ2-7; 8 nucleotides line up with TRBD2. Germline V gene sequence: CDR1 LNHDA, CDR2 SQIVND (reference sequence). J gave up 4 bases and V 5 bases, and 10 bases lay outside the gene matches. The CDR3 sequence is 15 residues long. The DNA of the CDR3 is TGTGCCAGTAGTGCAGATAGCGGGACAAGGTACGAGCAGTACTTC. As protein: CASSADSGTRYEQYF.

The rearrangement links TRBV27 to TRBJ1-1; D call uncertain. CDR3 length: 14 amino acids. Trimming removed 4 bases from V and 3 bases from J, with 12 bases in between. Germline CDR1 is MNHEY and CDR2 is SMNVEV (reference sequence). The CDR3 sequence: CASSSPTRDTEAFF. The DNA for the CDR3 is TGTGCCAGCAGTTCCCCCACGAGGGACACTGAAGCTTTCTTT.

This clone was found once. The CDR3 here is CASSPPDTRALGQFF. The CDR3 nucleotides read TGTGCCAGCAGCCCCCCCGACACCCGGGCATTGGGGCAGTTCTTC. The chain has TRBV2 and TRBJ2-1; unclear D gene. The CDR3 has 15 amino acids. V lost 6 bases to trimming and J lost 12 bases, with 24 bases between them. The germline V gene encodes CDR1 SNHLY and CDR2 FYNNEI.

This clone was seen a single time. The chain uses TRBV5-8 and TRBJ1-2; 7 nucleotides align to TRBD1. After removal of 4 bases from V and 6 bases from J, the junction contained 6 bases not matched to a gene. The length of the CDR3 is 13 residues. CDR1 and CDR2 from the germline V gene are SGHTS and YDEGEE. The CDR3 nucleotides read TGTGCCAGCAGCCCCGACAGGGTGGATGGCTACACCTTC. It specifies CASSPDRVDGYTF.